The next 12 T cell receptor beta chains were all read from a single sample in a study of blood T cell repertoires in COVID-19. Measured with immunoSEQ multiplex PCR; TCRdb has only the in-frame clones, and not every one. The repertoire holds a few hundred thousand clones, with over 85% as singletons. The sequencing input was PBMCs or T cells enriched from blood (not recorded which). The receptors stem from a woman in her 30s who had recovered from COVID-19.

The chain recombines TRBV12-3 or TRBV12-4 with TRBJ1-3, with D tentatively TRBD1 (5 bases). V was pared by 6 bases and J by 9 bases, with 15 bases between. The CDR3 consists of 13 residues. The CDR3 loop reads CASSPSTGGTIYF. The CDR3 coding sequence is TGTGCCAGCAGCCCCTCAACCGGGGGCACCATATATTTT.

V and J are TRBV28 and TRBJ2-1; D might be TRBD1 (6 bases). The CDR3 runs to 15 residues. In germline, CDR1 is MDHEN, CDR2 SYDVKM. V was trimmed by 6 bases and J by 6 bases, leaving 18 bases between them. The CDR3 spells CASSLQGVGSNEQFF. CDR3 nucleotides: TGTGCCAGCAGCCTACAGGGAGTCGGTTCCAATGAGCAGTTCTTC.

V gene TRBV4-2 combines with J gene TRBJ2-7; a weak D match, TRBD2 (6 bases). Germline CDR1 reads LGHNA; CDR2 reads YNFKEQ. V shed 2 bases and J shed 3 bases, with 11 bases lying between them. The CDR3 covers 14 residues. The CDR3 nucleotides read TGTGCCAGCAGCCAACCCCGACTAGACTACGAGCAGTACTTC. Amino acid sequence: CASSQPRLDYEQYF.

J is TRBJ2-1 and V is TRBV27, with D maybe TRBD1 (5 bases). Trimming shortened V by 6 bases and J by 5 bases, and 20 bases separated the two germline ends. Germline CDR1 MNHEY, CDR2 SMNVEV (reference sequence). This CDR3 has 16 residues. DNA of the CDR3: TGTGCCAGCAGCCCCCTCCCGGTGGACACCAACAATGAGCAGTTCTTC. Amino acids: CASSPLPVDTNNEQFF.

The rearrangement uses TRBV12-3 or TRBV12-4 and TRBJ1-2, with D unresolved. The V end was cut by 6 bases, the J end by 4 bases, with 12 bases between. The CDR3 runs to 13 residues. CDR3 sequence reads: CASSLRQLYGYTF. CDR3 coding DNA: TGTGCCAGCAGCCTGCGGCAGCTCTATGGCTACACCTTC.

This rearrangement joins TRBV4-1 to TRBJ1-1; maybe TRBD1 (6 bases). Deletions cut 4 bases from V and 5 bases from J, with 17 bases between. Looked up from germline, CDR1 is MGHRA and CDR2 is YSYEKL. The CDR3 sequence is 15 residues long. CDR3 sequence reads: CASSPTGGLRTEAFF. The DNA for the CDR3 is TGCGCCAGCAGCCCAACGGGGGGGCTCAGGACTGAAGCTTTCTTT.

The count of this clone is one. This chain joins TRBV30 and TRBJ1-6; 9 nucleotides match TRBD1. This CDR3 has 16 amino acids. Germline lookup yields CDR1 GTSNPN and CDR2 SVGIG (reference sequence). The trim removed 2 bases at V and 10 bases at J, leaving 12 bases unmatched. This CDR3 is CAWSSLQGALGSPLHF. Written as DNA, the CDR3 is TGTGCCTGGAGTTCCCTACAGGGGGCATTGGGATCACCCCTCCACTTT.

The genes are TRBV5-1 and TRBJ2-1; 7 bases map to TRBD1. V shed 0 bases, J shed 7 bases, and the junction held 4 bases outside the gene matches. The CDR3 extends over 14 amino acids. In germline, CDR1 is SGHRS, CDR2 YFSETQ. The chain's CDR3 is CASSLGQGNNEQFF. The CDR3 coding sequence is TGCGCCAGCAGCTTGGGACAGGGTAATAATGAGCAGTTCTTC.

The chain uses TRBV18 and TRBJ2-5, with 9 bases identical to TRBD1. Germline V gene data show CDR1 as KGHSH and CDR2 as LQKENI. This CDR3 spans 15 amino acids. Trimming took 2 bases from V and 2 from J; bases not matched to a gene: 3. CDR3 residues: CASSPRTGDQETQYF. CDR3 DNA sequence: TGTGCCAGCTCACCAAGGACAGGGGATCAAGAGACCCAGTACTTC.

The chain has TRBV14 and TRBJ2-1; 10 bases agree with TRBD2. Trimming took 7 bases from V and 9 from J; bases not matched to a gene: 9. Germline CDR1 reads SGHDN; CDR2 reads FVKESK. The CDR3 length is 14 residues. This CDR3 reads CASNPSGRGTEQFF. CDR3 DNA sequence: TGTGCCAGCAACCCTAGCGGGAGAGGGACTGAGCAGTTCTTC.

V gene TRBV28 combines with J gene TRBJ2-5, with D possibly matching TRBD2 (7 bases). The CDR3 totals 15 residues. The ends were cut back, 6 bases at V and 3 bases at J, with 17 bases in the middle. CDR1 and CDR2 from the germline V gene are MDHEN and SYDVKM. CDR3 bases: TGTGCCAGCAGACCTCGTGGCGGGGGCGAAGAGACCCAGTACTTC. Translated: CASRPRGGGEETQYF.

This clone was observed once. The chain uses TRBV7-9 and TRBJ2-5; D ambiguous. The J call may be incorrect, as the DNA end agrees better with TRBJ2-7. Germline CDR1 reads SEHNR; CDR2 reads FQNEAQ (reference sequence). This CDR3 region has 12 residues. The CDR3 reads CASSLGLNEQYF. DNA for the CDR3: TGTGCCAGCAGCTTAGGTTTAAACGAGCAGTACTTC.